The T cell receptor beta chain described here comes from a study of T-cell memory formation after mild COVID-19. General study points: CD4+ contracting clones lay mainly in CM and EM, CD8+ ones in EMRA. Certain responding clones were present in pre-infection memory, suggesting participation of cross-reactive memory.

This clonotype was seen a single time. Its matching antigen is unknown. V shed 3 bases and J shed 3 bases, with 11 bases lying between them. The CDR3 runs 14 residues. Germline V CDR1 and CDR2: SGDLS, YYNGEE. TCRdb ran MiXCR on the 5' RACE reads and lists one entry per CDR3 protein. The sample includes 350,000 or so distinct CDR3 sequences, around 20% seen only once; the top ten take about an eighth. The receptor's source is an adult woman who had mild COVID-19 (a few samples of this study predate the infection). Cell type and time point are not known. The chain carries TRBV9 and TRBJ2-3; D gene ambiguous. The specimen sequenced was PBMCs or a T cell subset sorted from them (not recorded which). The CDR3 spells CASSAQIGTDTQYF. The CDR3 DNA reads as TGTGCCAGCAGCGCCCAGATCGGTACAGATACGCAGTATTTT.